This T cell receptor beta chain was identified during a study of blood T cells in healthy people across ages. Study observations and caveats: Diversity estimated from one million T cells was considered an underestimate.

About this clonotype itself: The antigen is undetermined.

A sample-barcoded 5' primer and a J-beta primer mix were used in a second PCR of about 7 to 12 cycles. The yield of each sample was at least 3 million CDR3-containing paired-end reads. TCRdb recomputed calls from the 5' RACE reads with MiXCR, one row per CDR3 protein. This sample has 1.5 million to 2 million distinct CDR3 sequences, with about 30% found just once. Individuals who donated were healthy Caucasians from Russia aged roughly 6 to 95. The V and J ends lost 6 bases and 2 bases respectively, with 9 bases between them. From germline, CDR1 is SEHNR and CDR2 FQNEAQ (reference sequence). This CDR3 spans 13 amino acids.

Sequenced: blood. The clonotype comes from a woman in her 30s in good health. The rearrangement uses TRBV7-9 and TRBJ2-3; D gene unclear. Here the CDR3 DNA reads TGTGCCAGCAGTAACGGGCACACAGATACGCAGTATTTT. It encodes CASSNGHTDTQYF. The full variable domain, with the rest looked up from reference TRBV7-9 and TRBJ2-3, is DTGVSQNPRHKITKRGQNVTFRCDPISEHNRLYWYRQTLGQGPEFLTYFQNEAQLEKSRLLSDRFSAERPKGSFSTLEIQRTEQGDSAMYLCASSNGHTDTQYFGPGTRLTVL.